This T cell receptor (beta chain) was sequenced for a study of sequential checkpoint blockade in melanoma. Study-wide context: Randomization was 1:1 between first-line nivolumab→ipilimumab and ipilimumab→nivolumab. Each arm's sequence ended with maintenance nivolumab.

The germline CDR1 and CDR2 sequences are MDHEN and SYDVKM. The CDR3 has 14 residues. V lost 2 bases, J lost 2 bases, and 0 bases stayed unmatched. Treatment described: randomized to nivolumab then ipilimumab (arm A) or the reverse (arm B). No patient had prior DNA-damaging chemotherapy. Repertoires were generated with immunoSEQ multiplex PCR, while TCRdb's copy carries only in-frame clones and drops some. The sample lists about 37,000 clones; roughly 81% were seen once. The sample was CD8+ T cells sorted from blood (inferred from file names), taken from a patient given nivolumab and ipilimumab in sequence. The chain couples TRBV28 to TRBJ2-1; 7 nucleotides match TRBD1. The TCR comes from a human donor with melanoma. The CDR3, as DNA: TGTGCCAGCAGTTTACAGGGGGCCTACAATGAGCAGTTCTTC. It encodes CASSLQGAYNEQFF.